These 15 T cell receptor beta chains were all obtained from the same sample, sequenced in a study of shared clonotypes between healthy human individuals. CD45RO-negative, CCR7-selected cells formed the naive CD8 fraction, which excluded terminally differentiated effector memory CD45RA+ cells. Using immunoSEQ multiplex PCR, the repertoire was profiled, and TCRdb retains in-frame clones only, with some absent. The data hold millions of clones, with roughly 94% observed a single time. Sequencing was done on a sample of naive CD8+ T cells sorted from blood. All receptors come from a man between 18 and 35 years old in good health.

This sequence joins TRBV5-4 and TRBJ1-1; D is perhaps TRBD1 (5 bases). The germline V gene has CDR1 SGHNT and CDR2 YYREEE (reference sequence). This CDR3 region has 14 residues. Trimming pared 2 bases from V and 4 bases from J, leaving 12 bases between. The CDR3 here is CASSFYGGFTEAFF. CDR3 DNA sequence: TGTGCCAGCAGCTTTTACGGGGGATTCACTGAAGCTTTCTTT.

The gene calls are TRBV4-3 and TRBJ2-2; maybe TRBD1 (6 bases). CDR1 LGHNA and CDR2 YSLEER come from the germline V gene. This CDR3 comprises 16 residues. Trimming cost V 0 bases and J 6 bases, with 14 bases left between them. The CDR3 reads CASSQEKVQGSGELFF. The DNA for the CDR3 is TGCGCCAGCAGCCAAGAGAAGGTGCAGGGGTCCGGGGAGCTGTTTTTT.

The V and J genes are TRBV5-6 and TRBJ2-7; a possible D gene is TRBD2 (5 bases). Germline V gene lookup returns CDR1 SGHDT and CDR2 YYEEEE. The CDR3 length is 12 residues. V lost 6 bases, J lost 5 bases, and 12 bases lay in between. CDR3 sequence: CASTHYSDEQYF. CDR3 DNA: TGTGCCAGCACCCATTATAGCGACGAGCAGTACTTC.

This clone was seen once. The sample holds other DNA sequences that translate to the same CDR3. V is TRBV6-5 and J is TRBJ2-5; 7 positions agree with TRBD2. The germline CDR1 and CDR2 sequences are MNHEY and SVGAGI. The CDR3 loop spans 14 amino acids. V shed 2 bases and J 5 bases; nucleotides not matched to a gene: 5. CDR3 bases: TGTGCCAGCAGTTACGGGGCGGGAGAGGAGACCCAGTACTTC. Translating it yields CASSYGAGEETQYF.

This clone was detected a few times. The chain couples TRBV4-1 to TRBJ1-4; D call uncertain. The CDR3 covers 15 residues. The V and J ends lost 1 base and 4 bases respectively, with 10 bases between them. CDR1 is MGHRA, CDR2 YSYEKL, per germline. The CDR3 reads CASSQVRANNEKLFF. CDR3 DNA sequence: TGCGCCAGCAGCCAAGTACGGGCAAATAATGAAAAACTGTTTTTT.

The chain recombines TRBV5-1 with TRBJ2-7; 10 bases line up with TRBD2. CDR3 length: 15 amino acids. The V segment lost 1 base and the J segment 2 bases; nucleotides outside the gene matches: 3. CDR1 is SGHRS, CDR2 YFSETQ, per germline. The CDR3 loop reads CASSLKLAGPYEQYF. The DNA of the CDR3 is TGCGCCAGCAGCTTGAAACTAGCGGGGCCCTACGAGCAGTACTTC.

V gene TRBV5-6 combines with J gene TRBJ2-7; D is ambiguous. The CDR3 is 15 amino acids. V was shortened by 4 bases and J by 3 bases, with 17 bases between the two germline ends. Germline assignment: CDR1 SGHDT and CDR2 YYEEEE. CDR3 protein: CASSLPRSVDYEQYF. The CDR3 DNA is TGTGCCAGCAGCCTCCCCAGGTCCGTTGACTACGAGCAGTACTTC.

The rearrangement joins TRBV4-3 to TRBJ2-7, with 11 nucleotides matching TRBD2. CDR1 and CDR2 (germline): LGHNA, YSLEER. J was trimmed by 7 bases and V by 3 bases; bases with no gene match: 11. This CDR3 spans 16 amino acids. Here the CDR3 reads CASSQVAGGIVGEQYF. CDR3 coding DNA: TGCGCCAGCAGCCAGGTAGCGGGAGGGATTGTAGGAGAGCAGTACTTC.

Notes on this clone: This sample includes further DNA sequences coding for the same CDR3. V gene TRBV29-1 combines with J gene TRBJ2-7, with D tentatively TRBD2 (6 bases). The CDR3 runs 15 residues. Trimming took 8 bases from V and 12 from J, leaving 32 bases between them. CDR1 is SQVTM, CDR2 ANQGSEA, per germline. The CDR3 DNA sequence: TGCAGCCACCCGGCGGATCCGGGAGCCCCGTACCCGTGGTACTTC. This codes for CSHPADPGAPYPWYF.

The rearrangement joins TRBV7-9 to TRBJ2-3; D assignment may be TRBD1 or TRBD2 (6 bases each). The CDR3 contains 19 residues. The V and J ends lost 5 bases and 1 base respectively, with 25 bases between them. CDR1 and CDR2 from the germline V gene are SEHNR and FQNEAQ (reference sequence). CDR3 loop: CASSPGIIGGLRGTDTQYF. The CDR3 DNA reads TGTGCCAGCAGCCCCGGAATCATTGGGGGGCTTCGGGGCACAGATACGCAGTATTTT.

The chain links TRBV10-3 to TRBJ1-1; no clear D. The CDR3 totals 15 residues. Per germline, CDR1 ENHRY and CDR2 SYGVKD. The V gene lost 2 bases and the J gene lost 3 bases, with 13 bases spanning the gap. CDR3 nucleotide sequence: TGTGCCATCAGTGAGCCCTCACAGCCCTACACTGAAGCTTTCTTT. Protein sequence: CAISEPSQPYTEAFF.

This clone was observed a single time. J is TRBJ2-7 and V is TRBV7-6, with 11 positions matching TRBD2. In germline, CDR1 is SGHVS, CDR2 FNYEAQ. After removal of 5 bases from V and 4 bases from J, the junction contained 16 bases not matched to a gene. This CDR3 comprises 18 residues. The CDR3 protein is CASSLGTSGATLGYEQYF. The CDR3 nucleotides are TGTGCCAGCAGCCTTGGGACTAGCGGAGCCACCTTGGGGTACGAGCAGTACTTC.

DNA for the CDR3: TGTGCCAGCAGTACTAGCGGGGGATCGGATACGCAGTATTTT. It specifies CASSTSGGSDTQYF. The chain couples TRBV25-1 to TRBJ2-3; 11 bases line up with TRBD2. Germline V gene data show CDR1 as MGHDK and CDR2 as SYGVNS. The CDR3 totals 14 residues. V shed 5 bases, J shed 6 bases, and the junction held 4 bases outside the gene matches.

The chain carries TRBV4-1 and TRBJ1-1, with unresolved D. Per germline, CDR1 MGHRA and CDR2 YSYEKL. This CDR3 is 15 amino acids long. Trimming cost V 1 base and J 6 bases, with 15 bases left between them. The CDR3 spells CASSQASNQLAEAFF. CDR3 nucleotide sequence: TGCGCCAGCAGCCAAGCTTCTAACCAGCTCGCTGAAGCTTTCTTT.

The chain is built from TRBV4-1 and TRBJ1-4; D uncertain. The CDR3 extends over 15 amino acids. Deletions cut 3 bases from V and 4 bases from J, with 12 bases between. The germline V gene encodes CDR1 MGHRA and CDR2 YSYEKL. CDR3 DNA: TGCGCCAGCAGCCAGAGGAGCAGCTATAATGAAAAACTGTTTTTT. This sequence encodes CASSQRSSYNEKLFF.